Listed here are 24 T cell receptor beta chains from one sample, sequenced in a study of T cells expressing NK-cell markers. Following a re-call of the 5' RACE reads, TCRdb has one entry per CDR3 protein and lacks DNA. The sample yields 200,000 to 300,000 distinct CDR3 sequences, of which the top ten take up around 0.4%. Sequenced material: blood T cells: a sorted CD56 or NKG2C T cell subset, CD4+ or CD8+ T cells, or bulk PBMC T cells (not recorded which). The receptors were sampled from a man aged 18 to 29 in good health.

The chain uses TRBV4-2 and TRBJ1-6; TCRdb reports TRBD1, a call that lacks DNA to check it against. The CDR3 spans 13 residues. Germline V lookup: CDR1 LGHNA, CDR2 YNFKEQ. The CDR3 here is CASSSDSHSPLHF.

CDR3 amino acids: CASSFRQGRTDTQYF. The chain joins TRBV5-1 to TRBJ2-3; no DNA is available, so the TRBD1 call from TCRdb remains unchecked. The CDR3 loop spans 15 amino acids. Looked up from germline, CDR1 is SGHRS and CDR2 is YFSETQ.

The chain recombines TRBV28 with TRBJ2-5; the D call from TCRdb, TRBD1, cannot be confirmed without DNA. The germline V gene encodes CDR1 MDHEN and CDR2 SYDVKM. The CDR3 contains 12 residues. The CDR3 reads CASLSPTQTQYF.

V usage is TRBV7-3 and J usage is TRBJ2-5. This CDR3 has 14 residues. Germline V gene data show CDR1 as SGHTA and CDR2 as FQGTGA. The chain's CDR3 is CASSLKGRKETQYF.

The chain uses TRBV4-2 and TRBJ2-3; TCRdb's D gene call, TRBD1, goes unchecked for lack of DNA. Per germline, CDR1 LGHNA and CDR2 YNFKEQ. This CDR3 region has 16 residues. This CDR3 reads CASSQPGQGDSDTQYF.

V gene TRBV2 combines with J gene TRBJ2-3; TCRdb's D call, TRBD2, is unchecked because there is no DNA. This CDR3 comprises 14 residues. The germline V gene has CDR1 SNHLY and CDR2 FYNNEI. The CDR3 spells CASLAGGVTDTQYF.

The genes are TRBV29-1 and TRBJ2-7; no DNA is available, so the TRBD2 call from TCRdb remains unchecked. Per germline, CDR1 SQVTM and CDR2 ANQGSEA. The CDR3 length is 15 residues. CDR3: CSVSYRLADTYEQYF.

The rearrangement links TRBV7-3 to TRBJ1-1. The CDR3 totals 13 residues. CDR1 SGHTA and CDR2 FQGTGA come from the germline V gene. This chain's CDR3 is CASSLIGRSEAFF.

The chain links TRBV7-2 to TRBJ2-3. The CDR3 consists of 14 residues. Germline loops: CDR1 SGHTA, CDR2 FQGNSA. This chain's CDR3 is CASSKQTGTDTQYF.

The chain is built from TRBV20-1 and TRBJ2-1. The CDR3 has 12 amino acids. Germline-derived CDR1 and CDR2 are DFQATT and SNEGSKA (reference sequence). The CDR3 here is CSTGPPYNEQFF.

The CDR3 reads CASSIRMDRVWGNEQFF. V gene TRBV6-1 combines with J gene TRBJ2-1; TCRdb calls TRBD1, which cannot be checked without DNA. CDR1 and CDR2 from the germline V gene are MNHNS and SASEGT. The CDR3 runs to 17 residues.

V and J are TRBV12-3 or TRBV12-4 and TRBJ2-5. CDR3 length: 11 residues. The CDR3 sequence: CASSLMETQYF.

The chain has TRBV15 and TRBJ2-7; the D call from TCRdb, TRBD2, cannot be confirmed without DNA. The CDR3 runs to 17 residues. Germline values: CDR1 LNHNV, CDR2 YYDKDF (reference sequence). CDR3: CATSRDHGSGLFEKQYF.

The rearrangement uses TRBV20-1 and TRBJ1-1; the D gene TCRdb calls, TRBD1, cannot be checked with no DNA. CDR1 DFQATT and CDR2 SNEGSKA come from the germline V gene (reference sequence). The CDR3 runs to 11 residues. The CDR3 sequence: CSARTRQEAFF.

Here the CDR3 reads CSSSGMTVETQYF. The J gene is TRBJ2-5, the V gene TRBV29-1; the D gene TCRdb calls, TRBD2, cannot be checked with no DNA. The length of the CDR3 is 13 residues. Germline V gene lookup returns CDR1 SQVTM and CDR2 ANQGSEA.

This chain links TRBV28 with TRBJ2-7; as DNA is missing, the TRBD1 call by TCRdb cannot be tested. CDR3 length: 16 amino acids. Per the germline V gene, CDR1 is MDHEN and CDR2 is SYDVKM. The CDR3 spells CASSSGTGDPLYEQYF.

The chain links TRBV27 to TRBJ2-7; TCRdb gives TRBD2 as the D gene, but with no DNA this cannot be confirmed. The CDR3 is 15 amino acids. Germline lookup yields CDR1 MNHEY and CDR2 SMNVEV (reference sequence). CDR3 in amino acids: CASSHTSGISYEQYF.

The V gene is TRBV5-1, the J gene TRBJ2-7. Per the germline V gene, CDR1 is SGHRS and CDR2 is YFSETQ. The CDR3 is made up of 11 amino acids. The CDR3: CASSSIGEQYF.

V gene TRBV7-2 combines with J gene TRBJ2-2; absent DNA, TCRdb's TRBD2 call cannot be checked. The germline CDR1 and CDR2 sequences are SGHTA and FQGNSA. The CDR3 covers 16 residues. CDR3 loop: CASSKTSGTYTGELFF.

The CDR3 loop reads CASELAGGPGELFF. The chain employs TRBV5-4 and TRBJ2-2; there is no DNA to check the TCRdb D call of TRBD2. Germline CDR1 SGHNT, CDR2 YYREEE (reference sequence). The CDR3 covers 14 residues.

The chain combines TRBV9 with TRBJ2-5. The CDR3 runs 15 residues. The germline CDR1 and CDR2 sequences are SGDLS and YYNGEE. The CDR3: CASSVSPKEKETQYF.

This chain links TRBV12-3 or TRBV12-4 with TRBJ1-3. This CDR3 has 13 residues. The CDR3 protein is CASSFGTTDTIYF.

This rearrangement joins TRBV18 to TRBJ1-2; the TRBD1 assignment by TCRdb is unverifiable without DNA. This CDR3 region has 14 residues. CDR1 KGHSH and CDR2 LQKENI come from the germline V gene. This CDR3 is CASSPPAGDRGYTF.

The rearrangement links TRBV10-3 to TRBJ2-2; absent DNA, TCRdb's TRBD2 call cannot be checked. The germline CDR1 and CDR2 sequences are ENHRY and SYGVKD. There are 19 residues in the CDR3. CDR3 residues: CATQDSILSGSSNTGELFF.